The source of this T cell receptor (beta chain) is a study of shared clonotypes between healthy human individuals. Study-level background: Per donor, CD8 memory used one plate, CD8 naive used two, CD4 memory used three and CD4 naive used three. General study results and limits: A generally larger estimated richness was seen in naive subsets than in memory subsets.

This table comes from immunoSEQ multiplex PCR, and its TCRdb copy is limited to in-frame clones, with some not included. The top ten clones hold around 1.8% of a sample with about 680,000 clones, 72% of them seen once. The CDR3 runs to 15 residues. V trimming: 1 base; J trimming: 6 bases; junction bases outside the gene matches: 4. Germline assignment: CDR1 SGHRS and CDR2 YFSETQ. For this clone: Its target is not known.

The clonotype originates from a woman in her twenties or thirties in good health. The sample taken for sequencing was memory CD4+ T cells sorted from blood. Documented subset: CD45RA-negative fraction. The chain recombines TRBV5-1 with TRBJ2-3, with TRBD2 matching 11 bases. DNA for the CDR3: TGCGCCAGCAGCTTGACTAGCGGGAGTGGTGATACGCAGTATTTT. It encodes CASSLTSGSGDTQYF. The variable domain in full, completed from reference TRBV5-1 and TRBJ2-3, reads KAGVTQTPRYLIKTRGQQVTLSCSPISGHRSVSWYQQTPGQGLQFLFEYFSETQRNKGNFPGRFSGRQFSNSRSEMNVSTLELGDSALYLCASSLTSGSGDTQYFGPGTRLTVL.